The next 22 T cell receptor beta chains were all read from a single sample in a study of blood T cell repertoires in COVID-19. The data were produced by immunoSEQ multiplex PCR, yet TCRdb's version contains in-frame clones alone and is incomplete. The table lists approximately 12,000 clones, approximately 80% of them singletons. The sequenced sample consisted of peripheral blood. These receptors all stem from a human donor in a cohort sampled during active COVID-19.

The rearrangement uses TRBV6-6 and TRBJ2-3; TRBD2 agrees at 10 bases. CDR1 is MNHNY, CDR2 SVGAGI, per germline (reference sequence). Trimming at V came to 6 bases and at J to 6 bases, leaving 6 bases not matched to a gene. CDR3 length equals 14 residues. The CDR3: CASSLAGVGDTQYF. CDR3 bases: TGTGCCAGCAGCCTAGCGGGGGTCGGGGATACGCAGTATTTT.

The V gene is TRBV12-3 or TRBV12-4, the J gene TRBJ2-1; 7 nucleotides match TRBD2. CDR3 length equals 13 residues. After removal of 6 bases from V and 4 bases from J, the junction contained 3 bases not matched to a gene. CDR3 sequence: CASRWGGYNEQFF. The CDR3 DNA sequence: TGTGCCAGCAGGTGGGGGGGTTACAATGAGCAGTTCTTC.

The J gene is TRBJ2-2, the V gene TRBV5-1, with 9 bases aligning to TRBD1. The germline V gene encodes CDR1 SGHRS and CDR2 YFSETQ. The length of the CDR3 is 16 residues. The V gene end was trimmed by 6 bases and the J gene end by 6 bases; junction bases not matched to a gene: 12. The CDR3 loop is CASTSPRTGDAGELFF. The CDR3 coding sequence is TGCGCCAGCACCTCCCCCCGGACAGGGGATGCCGGGGAGCTGTTTTTT.

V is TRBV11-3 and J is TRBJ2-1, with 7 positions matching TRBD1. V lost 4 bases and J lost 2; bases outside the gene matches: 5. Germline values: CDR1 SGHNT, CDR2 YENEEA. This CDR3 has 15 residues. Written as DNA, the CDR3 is TGTGCCAGCAGCTCATACAGGGGTACCTACAATGAGCAGTTCTTC. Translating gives CASSSYRGTYNEQFF.

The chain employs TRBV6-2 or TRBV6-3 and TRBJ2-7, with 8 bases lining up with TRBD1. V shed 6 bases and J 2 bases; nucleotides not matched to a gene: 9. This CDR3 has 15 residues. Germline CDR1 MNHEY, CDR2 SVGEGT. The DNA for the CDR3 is TGTGCCAGCAGCCAACTTGGACAGGGCGCCTACGAGCAGTACTTC. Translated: CASSQLGQGAYEQYF.

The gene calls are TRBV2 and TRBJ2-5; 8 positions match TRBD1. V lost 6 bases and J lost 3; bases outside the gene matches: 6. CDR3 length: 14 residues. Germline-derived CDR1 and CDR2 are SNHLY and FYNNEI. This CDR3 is CASRERTGKETQYF. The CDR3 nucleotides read TGTGCCAGCAGGGAGAGGACAGGGAAAGAGACCCAGTACTTC.

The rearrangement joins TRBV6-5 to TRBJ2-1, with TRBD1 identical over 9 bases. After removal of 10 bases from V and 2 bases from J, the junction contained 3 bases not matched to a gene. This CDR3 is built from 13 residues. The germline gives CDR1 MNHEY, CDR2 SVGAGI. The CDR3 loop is CAIRTGAYNEQFF. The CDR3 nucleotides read TGTGCCATCAGGACAGGGGCCTACAATGAGCAGTTCTTC.

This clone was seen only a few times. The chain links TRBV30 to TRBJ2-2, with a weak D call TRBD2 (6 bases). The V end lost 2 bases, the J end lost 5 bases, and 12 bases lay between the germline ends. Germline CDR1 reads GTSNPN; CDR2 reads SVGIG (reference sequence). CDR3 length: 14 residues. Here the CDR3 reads CAWSRLDITGELFF. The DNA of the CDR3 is TGTGCCTGGAGTCGACTAGATATAACCGGGGAGCTGTTTTTT.

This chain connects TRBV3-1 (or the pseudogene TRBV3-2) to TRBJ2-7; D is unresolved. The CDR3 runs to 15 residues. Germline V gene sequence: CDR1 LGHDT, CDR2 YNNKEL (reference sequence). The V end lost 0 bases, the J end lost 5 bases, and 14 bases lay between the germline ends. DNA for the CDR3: TGTGCCAGCAGCCAAGATGTAGCCCGGCGCCACGAGCAGTACTTC. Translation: CASSQDVARRHEQYF.

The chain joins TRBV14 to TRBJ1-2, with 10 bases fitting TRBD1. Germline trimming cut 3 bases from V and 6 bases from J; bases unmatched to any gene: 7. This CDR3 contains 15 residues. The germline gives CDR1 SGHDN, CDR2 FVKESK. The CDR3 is CASSQRTGGLHGYTF. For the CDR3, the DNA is TGTGCCAGCAGCCAGAGGACAGGGGGTCTACATGGCTACACCTTC. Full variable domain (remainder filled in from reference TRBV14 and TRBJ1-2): EAGVTQFPSHSVIEKGQTVTLRCDPISGHDNLYWYRRVMGKEIKFLLHFVKESKQDESGMPNNRFLAERTGGTYSTLKVQPAELEDSGVYFCASSQRTGGLHGYTFGSGTRLTVV.

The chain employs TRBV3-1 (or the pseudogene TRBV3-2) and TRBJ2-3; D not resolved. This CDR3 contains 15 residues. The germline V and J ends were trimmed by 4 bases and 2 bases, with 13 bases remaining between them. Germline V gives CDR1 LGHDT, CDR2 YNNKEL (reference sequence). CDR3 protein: CASSPRKGYTDTQYF. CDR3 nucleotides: TGTGCCAGCAGCCCGAGGAAAGGCTACACAGATACGCAGTATTTT.

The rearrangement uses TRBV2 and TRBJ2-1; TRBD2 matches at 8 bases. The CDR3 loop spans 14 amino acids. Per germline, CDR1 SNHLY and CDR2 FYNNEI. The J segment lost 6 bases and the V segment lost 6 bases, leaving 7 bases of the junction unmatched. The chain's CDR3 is CASRGLVTLNEQFF. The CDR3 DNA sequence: TGTGCCAGCAGGGGACTAGTAACCCTCAATGAGCAGTTCTTC.

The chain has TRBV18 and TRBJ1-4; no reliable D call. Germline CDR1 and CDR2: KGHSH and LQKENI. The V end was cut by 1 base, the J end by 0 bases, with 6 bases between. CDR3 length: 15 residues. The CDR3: CASSPLPATNEKLFF. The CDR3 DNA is TGTGCCAGCTCACCACTCCCAGCAACTAATGAAAAACTGTTTTTT.

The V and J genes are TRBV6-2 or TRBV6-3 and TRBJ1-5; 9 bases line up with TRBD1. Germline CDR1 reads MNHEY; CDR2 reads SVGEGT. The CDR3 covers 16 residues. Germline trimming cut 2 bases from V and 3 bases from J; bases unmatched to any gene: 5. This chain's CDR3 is CASSYLDRGANQPQHF. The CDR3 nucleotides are TGTGCCAGCAGTTACCTGGACAGGGGAGCCAATCAGCCCCAGCATTTT.

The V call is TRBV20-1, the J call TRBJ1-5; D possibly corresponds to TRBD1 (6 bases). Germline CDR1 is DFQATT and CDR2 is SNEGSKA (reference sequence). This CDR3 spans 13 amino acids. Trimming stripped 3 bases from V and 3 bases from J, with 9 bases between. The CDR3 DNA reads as TGCAGTGCTAGTAACAGGGACAATCAGCCCCAGCATTTT. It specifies CSASNRDNQPQHF.

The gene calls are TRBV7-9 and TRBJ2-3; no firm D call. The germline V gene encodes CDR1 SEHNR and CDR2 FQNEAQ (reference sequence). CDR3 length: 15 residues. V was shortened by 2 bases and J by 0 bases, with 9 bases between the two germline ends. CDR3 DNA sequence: TGTGCCAGCAGCTTAACGCTCACTAGCACAGATACGCAGTATTTT. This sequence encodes CASSLTLTSTDTQYF.

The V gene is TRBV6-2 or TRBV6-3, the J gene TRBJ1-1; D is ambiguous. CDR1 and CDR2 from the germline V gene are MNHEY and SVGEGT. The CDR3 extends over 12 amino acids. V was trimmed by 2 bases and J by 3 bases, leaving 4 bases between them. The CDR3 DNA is TGTGCCAGCAGTTACCCGGACACTGAAGCTTTCTTT. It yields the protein CASSYPDTEAFF.

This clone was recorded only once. The CDR3 DNA reads TGTGCCAGCAGTCGAGACAGGGGGCGCTCCTACGAGCAGTACTTC. The encoded protein is CASSRDRGRSYEQYF. V and J are TRBV6-5 and TRBJ2-7; TRBD1 aligns across 10 bases. The V and J ends lost 5 bases and 0 bases, in that order; junction bases with no gene match: 4. This CDR3 comprises 15 residues. The germline CDR1 and CDR2 sequences are MNHEY and SVGAGI.

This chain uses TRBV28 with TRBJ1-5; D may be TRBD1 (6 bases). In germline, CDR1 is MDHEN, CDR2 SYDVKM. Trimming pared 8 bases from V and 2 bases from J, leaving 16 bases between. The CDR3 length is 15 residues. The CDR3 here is CASGAGVRGNQPQHF. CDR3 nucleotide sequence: TGTGCCAGCGGAGCAGGGGTTCGTGGCAATCAGCCCCAGCATTTT. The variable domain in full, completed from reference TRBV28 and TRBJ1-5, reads DVKVTQSSRYLVKRTGEKVFLECVQDMDHENMFWYRQDPGLGLRLIYFSYDVKMKEKGDIPEGYSVSREKKERFSLILESASTNQTSMYLCASGAGVRGNQPQHFGDGTRLSIL.

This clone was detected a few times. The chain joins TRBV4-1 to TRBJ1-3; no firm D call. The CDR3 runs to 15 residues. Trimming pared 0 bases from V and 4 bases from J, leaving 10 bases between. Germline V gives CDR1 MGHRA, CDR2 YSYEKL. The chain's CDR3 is CASSQDPPRGNTIYF. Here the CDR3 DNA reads TGCGCCAGCAGCCAAGATCCCCCGCGGGGAAACACCATATATTTT.

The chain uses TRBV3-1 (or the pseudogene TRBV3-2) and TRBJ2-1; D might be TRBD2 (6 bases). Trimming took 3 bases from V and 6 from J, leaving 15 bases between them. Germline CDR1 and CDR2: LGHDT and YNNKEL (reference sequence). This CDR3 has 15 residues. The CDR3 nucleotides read TGTGCCAGCAGCCAGAGAGGGGACTTGAGCAATGAGCAGTTCTTC. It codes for CASSQRGDLSNEQFF.

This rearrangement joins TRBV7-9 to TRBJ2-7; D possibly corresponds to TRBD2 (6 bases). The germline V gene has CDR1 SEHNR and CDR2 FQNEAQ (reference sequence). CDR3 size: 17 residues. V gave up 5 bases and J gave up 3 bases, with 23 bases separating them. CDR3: CASSNLRDSDGYYEQYF. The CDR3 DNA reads TGTGCCAGCAGCAATCTCCGGGACTCGGACGGGTACTACGAGCAGTACTTC.